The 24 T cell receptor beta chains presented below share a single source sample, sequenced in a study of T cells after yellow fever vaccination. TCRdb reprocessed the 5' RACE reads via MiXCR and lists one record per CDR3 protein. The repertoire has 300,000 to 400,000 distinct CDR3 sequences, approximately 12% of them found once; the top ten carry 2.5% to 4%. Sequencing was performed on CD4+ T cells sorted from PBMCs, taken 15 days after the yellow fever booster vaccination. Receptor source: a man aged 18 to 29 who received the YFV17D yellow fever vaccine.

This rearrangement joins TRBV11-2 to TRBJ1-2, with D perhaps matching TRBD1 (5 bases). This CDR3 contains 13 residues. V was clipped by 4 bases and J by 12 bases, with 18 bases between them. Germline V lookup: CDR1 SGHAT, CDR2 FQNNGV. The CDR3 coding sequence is TGTGCCAGCAGCTCGGGACGCCGGGAGGCCCACACCTTC. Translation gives CASSSGRREAHTF.

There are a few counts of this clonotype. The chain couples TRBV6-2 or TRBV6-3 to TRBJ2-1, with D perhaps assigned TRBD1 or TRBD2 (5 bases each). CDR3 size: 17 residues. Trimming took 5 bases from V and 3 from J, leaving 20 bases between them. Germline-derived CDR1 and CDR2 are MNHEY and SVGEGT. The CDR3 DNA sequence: TGTGCCAGCAGTGCCACTAGGTGGGGGACCATCTACAATGAGCAGTTCTTC. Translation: CASSATRWGTIYNEQFF.

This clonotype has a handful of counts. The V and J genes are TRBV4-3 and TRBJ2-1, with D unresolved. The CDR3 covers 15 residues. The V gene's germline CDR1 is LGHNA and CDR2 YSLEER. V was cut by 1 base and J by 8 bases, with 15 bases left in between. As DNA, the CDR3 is TGCGCCAGCAGCCAAGTGGCTTTGGTGAACTATGAGCAGTTCTTC. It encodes CASSQVALVNYEQFF.

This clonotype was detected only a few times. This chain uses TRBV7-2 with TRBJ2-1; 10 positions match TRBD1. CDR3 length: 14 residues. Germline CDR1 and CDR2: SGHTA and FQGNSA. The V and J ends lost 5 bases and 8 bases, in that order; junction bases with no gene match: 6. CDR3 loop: CASSPRQGAYEQFF. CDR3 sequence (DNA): TGTGCCAGCAGCCCAAGACAGGGGGCCTATGAGCAGTTCTTC.

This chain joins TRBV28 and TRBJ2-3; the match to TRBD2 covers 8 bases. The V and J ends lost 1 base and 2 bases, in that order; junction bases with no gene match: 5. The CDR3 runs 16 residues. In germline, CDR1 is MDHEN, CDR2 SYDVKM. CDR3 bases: TGTGCCAGCAGTTTATCGGGGGGGGGATCCACAGATACGCAGTATTTT. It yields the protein CASSLSGGGSTDTQYF.

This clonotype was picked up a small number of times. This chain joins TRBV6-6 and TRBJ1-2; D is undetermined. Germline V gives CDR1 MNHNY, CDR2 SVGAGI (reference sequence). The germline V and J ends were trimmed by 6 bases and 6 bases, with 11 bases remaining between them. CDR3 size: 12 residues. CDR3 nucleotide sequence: TGTGCCAGCAGCCTTACTCAGAATGGCTACACCTTC. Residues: CASSLTQNGYTF.

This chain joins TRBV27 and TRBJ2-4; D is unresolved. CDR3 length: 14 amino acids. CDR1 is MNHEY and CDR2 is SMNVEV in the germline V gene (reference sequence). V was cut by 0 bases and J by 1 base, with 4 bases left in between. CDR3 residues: CASSLSGAKNIQYF. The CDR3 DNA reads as TGTGCCAGCAGTTTATCCGGGGCCAAAAACATTCAGTACTTC.

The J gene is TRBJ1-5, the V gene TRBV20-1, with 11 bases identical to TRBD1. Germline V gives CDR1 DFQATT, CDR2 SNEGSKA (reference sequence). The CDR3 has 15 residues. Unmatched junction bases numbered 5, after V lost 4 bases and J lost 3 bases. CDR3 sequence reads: CSATRTGGSNQPQHF. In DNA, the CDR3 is TGCAGTGCTACCCGGACAGGGGGCTCCAATCAGCCCCAGCATTTT.

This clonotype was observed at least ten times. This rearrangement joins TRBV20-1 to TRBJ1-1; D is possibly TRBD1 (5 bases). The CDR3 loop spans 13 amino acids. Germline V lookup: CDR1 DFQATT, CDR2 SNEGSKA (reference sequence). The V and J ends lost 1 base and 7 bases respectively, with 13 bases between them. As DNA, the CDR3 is TGCAGTGCTAGAGCTCCAGCGGGACTTGAAGCTTTCTTT. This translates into CSARAPAGLEAFF.

The CDR3 nucleotides read TGTGCCAGCAGCTTAGACAGCAGGGCCTCTGGGCGTGCTTTCTTT. Its protein product is CASSLDSRASGRAFF. This sequence joins TRBV7-9 and TRBJ1-1, with TRBD1 as a possible D gene (5 bases). Trimming removed 1 base from V and 11 bases from J, with 20 bases in between. Germline-derived CDR1 and CDR2 are SEHNR and FQNEAQ (reference sequence). This CDR3 contains 15 residues.

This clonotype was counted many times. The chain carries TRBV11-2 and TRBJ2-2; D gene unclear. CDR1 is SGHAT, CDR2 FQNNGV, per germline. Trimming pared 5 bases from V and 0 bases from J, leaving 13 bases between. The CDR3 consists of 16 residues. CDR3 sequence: CASSPRTATNTGELFF. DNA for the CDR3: TGTGCCAGCAGCCCGCGGACCGCAACGAACACCGGGGAGCTGTTTTTT.

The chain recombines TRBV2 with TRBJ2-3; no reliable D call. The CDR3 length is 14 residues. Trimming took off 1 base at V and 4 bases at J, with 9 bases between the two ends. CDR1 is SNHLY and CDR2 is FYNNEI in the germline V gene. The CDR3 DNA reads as TGTGCCAGCAGTGAAGTCCGGGCGTCAGATACGCAGTATTTT. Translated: CASSEVRASDTQYF. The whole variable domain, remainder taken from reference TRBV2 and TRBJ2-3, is EPEVTQTPSHQVTQMGQEVILRCVPISNHLYFYWYRQILGQKVEFLVSFYNNEISEKSEIFDDQFSVERPDGSNFTLKIRSTKLEDSAMYFCASSEVRASDTQYFGPGTRLTVL.

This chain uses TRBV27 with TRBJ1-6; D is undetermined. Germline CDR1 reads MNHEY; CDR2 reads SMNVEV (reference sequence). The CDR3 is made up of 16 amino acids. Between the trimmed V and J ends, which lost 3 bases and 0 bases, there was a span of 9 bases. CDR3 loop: CASSFGRTSYNSPLHF. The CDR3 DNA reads TGTGCCAGCAGTTTCGGGCGGACCTCCTATAATTCACCCCTCCACTTT.

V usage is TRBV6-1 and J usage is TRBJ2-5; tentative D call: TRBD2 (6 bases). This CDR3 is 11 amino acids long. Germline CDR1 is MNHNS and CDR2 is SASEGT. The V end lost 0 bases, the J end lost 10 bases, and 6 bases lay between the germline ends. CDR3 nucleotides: TGTGCCAGCAGTGAAGCCGGGGGCCAGTACTTC. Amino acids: CASSEAGGQYF.

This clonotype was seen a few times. The CDR3 nucleotides are TGTGCCAGCAGCTTAGCAGCACGGCGAAGTCCTAGCTACACCTTC. Amino acids: CASSLAARRSPSYTF. The chain uses TRBV11-2 and TRBJ1-2; D is ambiguous. Germline V CDR1 and CDR2: SGHAT, FQNNGV. CDR3 length: 15 amino acids. Trimming took off 1 base at V and 9 bases at J, with 18 bases between the two ends.

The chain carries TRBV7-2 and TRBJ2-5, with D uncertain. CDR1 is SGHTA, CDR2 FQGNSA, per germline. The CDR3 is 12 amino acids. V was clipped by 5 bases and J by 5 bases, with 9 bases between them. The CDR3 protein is CASSPSPETQYF. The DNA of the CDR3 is TGTGCCAGCAGCCCCAGTCCCGAGACCCAGTACTTC.

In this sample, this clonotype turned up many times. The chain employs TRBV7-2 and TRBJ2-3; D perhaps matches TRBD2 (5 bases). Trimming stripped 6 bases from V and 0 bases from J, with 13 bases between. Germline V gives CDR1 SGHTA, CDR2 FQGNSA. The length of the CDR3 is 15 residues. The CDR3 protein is CASRFRAASTDTQYF. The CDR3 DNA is TGTGCCAGCAGGTTTAGAGCGGCTAGCACAGATACGCAGTATTTT.

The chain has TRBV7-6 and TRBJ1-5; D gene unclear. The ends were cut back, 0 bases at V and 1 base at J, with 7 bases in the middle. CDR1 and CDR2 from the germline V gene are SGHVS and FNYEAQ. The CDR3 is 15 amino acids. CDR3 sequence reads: CASSLAGLSNQPQHF. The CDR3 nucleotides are TGTGCCAGCAGCTTAGCAGGACTGAGCAATCAGCCCCAGCATTTT. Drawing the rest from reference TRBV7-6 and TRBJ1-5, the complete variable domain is GAGVSQSPRYKVTKRGQDVALRCDPISGHVSLYWYRQALGQGPEFLTYFNYEAQQDKSGLPNDRFSAERPEGSISTLTIQRTEQRDSAMYRCASSLAGLSNQPQHFGDGTRLSIL.

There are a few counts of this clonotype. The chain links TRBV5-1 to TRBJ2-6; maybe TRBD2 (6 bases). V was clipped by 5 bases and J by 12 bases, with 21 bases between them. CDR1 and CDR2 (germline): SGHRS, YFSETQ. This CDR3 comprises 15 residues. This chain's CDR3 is CASSMGGRSAPVLTF. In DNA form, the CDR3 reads TGCGCCAGCAGTATGGGAGGCAGGTCGGCACCCGTCCTGACTTTC.

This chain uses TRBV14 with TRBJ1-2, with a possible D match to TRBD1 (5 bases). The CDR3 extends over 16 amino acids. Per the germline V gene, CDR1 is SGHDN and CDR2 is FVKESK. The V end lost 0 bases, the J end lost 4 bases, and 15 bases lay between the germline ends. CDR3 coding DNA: TGTGCCAGCAGCCAAGATACGGGGCGCGGCCGCTATGGCTACACCTTC. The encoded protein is CASSQDTGRGRYGYTF.

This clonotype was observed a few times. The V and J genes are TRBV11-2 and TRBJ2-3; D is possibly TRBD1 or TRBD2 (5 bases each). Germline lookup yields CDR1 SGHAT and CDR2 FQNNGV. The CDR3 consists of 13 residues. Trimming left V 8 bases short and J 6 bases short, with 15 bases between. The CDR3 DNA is TGTGCCAGCCGAGGGGTTGCCCCGGATACGCAGTATTTT. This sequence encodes CASRGVAPDTQYF. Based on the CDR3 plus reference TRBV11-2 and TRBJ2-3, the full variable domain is EAGVAQSPRYKIIEKRQSVAFWCNPISGHATLYWYQQILGQGPKLLIQFQNNGVVDDSQLPKDRFSAERLKGVDSTLKIQPAKLEDSAVYLCASRGVAPDTQYFGPGTRLTVL.

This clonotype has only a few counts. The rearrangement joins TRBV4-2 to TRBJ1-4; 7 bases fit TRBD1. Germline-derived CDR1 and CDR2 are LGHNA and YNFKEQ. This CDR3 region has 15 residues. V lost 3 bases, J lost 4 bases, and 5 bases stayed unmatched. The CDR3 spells CASSHGDSDNEKLFF. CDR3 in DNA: TGTGCCAGCAGCCATGGGGACAGTGATAATGAAAAACTGTTTTTT.

The CDR3, as DNA: TGTGCCAGCAGTGATCCAGGGTACGAGCAGTACGTC. Protein: CASSDPGYEQYV. The gene calls are TRBV6-2 or TRBV6-3 and TRBJ2-7; tentatively, D is TRBD1 (5 bases). Per germline, CDR1 MNHEY and CDR2 SVGEGT. The CDR3 sequence is 12 residues long. Trimming shortened V by 5 bases and J by 4 bases, and 9 bases separated the two germline ends.

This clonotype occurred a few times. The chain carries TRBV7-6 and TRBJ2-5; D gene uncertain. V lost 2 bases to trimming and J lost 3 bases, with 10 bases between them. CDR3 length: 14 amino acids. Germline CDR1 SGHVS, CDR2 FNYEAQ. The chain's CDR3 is CASSLSWKKETQYF. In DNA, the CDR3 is TGTGCCAGCAGCTTAAGCTGGAAGAAAGAGACCCAGTACTTC.